A single sample gave rise to the 29 T cell receptor beta chains below, sequenced in a study of CD4+ T cells in melanoma (dated by TCRdb to the early 2020s). Library generation was performed with the immunoSEQ multiplex PCR assay. The table was pulled from immuneACCESS by TCRdb, which kept in-frame rearrangements only. Such tables lose some clones; where checked, under half of the loss comes from unresolved V genes, and the rest has no known cause. The sample includes about 10,000 clones, with around four fifths observed a single time. The top ten constitute 24% of the sample. Sample: cells from a culture (not recorded whether cultured in vitro). Receptor source: a human donor with melanoma.

This chain uses TRBV9 with TRBJ2-3, with D possibly being TRBD1 or TRBD2 (5 bases each). CDR1 is SGDLS, CDR2 YYNGEE, per germline. This CDR3 is 14 amino acids long. With 2 bases removed from V and 2 bases from J, the gap between germline ends came to 9 bases. This CDR3 reads CASSVNGATDTQYF. In DNA form, the CDR3 reads TGTGCCAGCAGCGTTAACGGGGCCACAGATACGCAGTATTTT.

This clone was observed a few times. The rearrangement uses TRBV5-6 and TRBJ1-1, with D perhaps TRBD1 (6 bases). Germline V gives CDR1 SGHDT, CDR2 YYEEEE. Trimming removed 0 bases from V and 4 bases from J, with 10 bases in between. There are 14 residues in the CDR3. CDR3 nucleotide sequence: TGTGCCAGCAGCTTGGTGGGGGGCTTCACTGAAGCTTTCTTT. Its translation is CASSLVGGFTEAFF.

The chain links TRBV19 to TRBJ1-5; TRBD1 aligns across 7 bases. Germline V lookup: CDR1 LNHDA, CDR2 SQIVND (reference sequence). This CDR3 is 15 amino acids long. V shed 5 bases and J 3 bases; nucleotides not matched to a gene: 7. The CDR3 region is CASSADRAFNQPQHF. The CDR3 nucleotides read TGTGCCAGTAGTGCAGACAGGGCCTTCAATCAGCCCCAGCATTTT.

The J gene is TRBJ1-1, the V gene TRBV5-1, with 10 nucleotides matching TRBD1. V gave up 4 bases and J gave up 1 base; unmatched junction bases: 7. The germline gives CDR1 SGHRS, CDR2 YFSETQ. The CDR3 sequence is 16 residues long. The CDR3 DNA reads as TGCGCCAGCAGCACCGACAGGGGGCCACGGAACACTGAAGCTTTCTTT. This gives the protein CASSTDRGPRNTEAFF.

This clone was recorded only once. The chain combines TRBV19 with TRBJ2-5; no reliable D call. V lost 1 base and J lost 1, with 7 bases in between. The CDR3 loop spans 14 amino acids. Per the germline V gene, CDR1 is LNHDA and CDR2 is SQIVND (reference sequence). CDR3 residues: CASSIGPTQETQYF. The CDR3 DNA sequence: TGTGCCAGTAGTATAGGGCCGACCCAAGAGACCCAGTACTTC. Together with reference TRBV19 and TRBJ2-5, the CDR3 gives the full variable domain: DGGITQSPKYLFRKEGQNVTLSCEQNLNHDAMYWYRQDPGQGLRLIYYSQIVNDFQKGDIAEGYSVSREKKESFPLTVTSAQKNPTAFYLCASSIGPTQETQYFGPGTRLLVL.

The CDR3 DNA reads TGTGCCAGCAGCCTTCCCCCCGCAGATACGCAGTATTTT. Its translation: CASSLPPADTQYF. The chain recombines TRBV7-8 with TRBJ2-3; D is uncertain. The CDR3 loop spans 13 amino acids. Per germline, CDR1 SGHVS and CDR2 FQNEAQ. The V gene lost 5 bases and the J gene lost 4 bases, with 10 bases spanning the gap.

The chain has TRBV9 and TRBJ1-1; the D is unclear. V lost 0 bases and J lost 1, with 7 bases in between. The CDR3 totals 14 residues. Per the germline V gene, CDR1 is SGDLS and CDR2 is YYNGEE. The CDR3 nucleotides are TGTGCCAGCAGCGTAGCTAGAACGAACACTGAAGCTTTCTTT. Amino acid sequence: CASSVARTNTEAFF. Full variable domain (rest looked up from reference TRBV9 and TRBJ1-1): DSGVTQTPKHLITATGQRVTLRCSPRSGDLSVYWYQQSLDQGLQFLIQYYNGEERAKGNILERFSAQQFPDLHSELNLSSLELGDSALYFCASSVARTNTEAFFGQGTRLTVV.

The gene calls are TRBV2 and TRBJ1-2, with D tentatively TRBD1 (5 bases). Germline V lookup: CDR1 SNHLY, CDR2 FYNNEI. Trimming took 6 bases from V and 1 from J, leaving 15 bases between them. The CDR3 contains 15 residues. This chain's CDR3 is CASRRSGTGNYGYTF. The CDR3 DNA is TGTGCCAGCAGGAGATCAGGGACTGGTAACTATGGCTACACCTTC.

This clone was found a few times. V and J are TRBV11-2 and TRBJ1-3; D is ambiguous. Germline V gene lookup returns CDR1 SGHAT and CDR2 FQNNGV. The CDR3 covers 15 residues. Trimming removed 1 base from V and 4 bases from J, with 11 bases in between. CDR3 nucleotide sequence: TGTGCCAGCAGCTTAGTACGGGCTGGCGGAAACACCATATATTTT. Its protein is CASSLVRAGGNTIYF.

This chain links TRBV6-5 with TRBJ1-6; unclear D gene. The CDR3 extends over 16 amino acids. Germline assignment: CDR1 MNHEY and CDR2 SVGAGI. Deletions cut 0 bases from V and 0 bases from J, with 6 bases between. The CDR3 sequence is CASSYSTISYNSPLHF. DNA for the CDR3: TGTGCCAGCAGTTACTCGACAATCTCCTATAATTCACCCCTCCACTTT.

In this sample, this clone turned up a few times. The chain joins TRBV10-3 to TRBJ2-4, with 10 bases aligning to TRBD1. CDR1 and CDR2 (germline): ENHRY, SYGVKD. V gave up 2 bases and J gave up 10 bases; unmatched junction bases: 8. CDR3 length equals 15 residues. CDR3 sequence: CAISEPRTGGKIQYF. The CDR3 DNA follows: TGTGCCATCAGTGAGCCGAGGACAGGGGGGAAGATTCAGTACTTC.

The rearrangement links TRBV5-8 to TRBJ2-3; D possibly uses TRBD1 or TRBD2 (5 bases each). Trimming stripped 4 bases from V and 2 bases from J, with 14 bases between. The CDR3 length is 15 residues. Germline V CDR1 and CDR2: SGHTS, YDEGEE. CDR3 loop: CASSLGEPPTDTQYF. The CDR3 DNA is TGTGCCAGCAGCCTGGGGGAGCCCCCCACAGATACGCAGTATTTT.

This chain joins TRBV10-3 and TRBJ1-1, with D unresolved. CDR1 and CDR2 from the germline V gene are ENHRY and SYGVKD. The CDR3 has 12 residues. V shed 4 bases and J shed 0 bases, with 3 bases lying between them. The CDR3 region is CAISAMNTEAFF. In DNA, the CDR3 is TGTGCCATCAGTGCGATGAACACTGAAGCTTTCTTT.

This chain connects TRBV4-1 to TRBJ1-6; 7 positions match TRBD1. Looked up from germline, CDR1 is MGHRA and CDR2 is YSYEKL. This CDR3 is 17 amino acids long. Trimming removed 0 bases from V and 9 bases from J; junction bases left unmatched: 11. CDR3 sequence (DNA): TGCGCCAGCAGCCAAGATCCCACGACAGGGAGAGGTTCACCCCTCCACTTT. This encodes CASSQDPTTGRGSPLHF.

This rearrangement joins TRBV20-1 to TRBJ2-7; 8 bases are a match to TRBD2. V lost 3 bases to trimming and J lost 1 base; unmatched junction nucleotides: 8. The length of the CDR3 is 15 residues. CDR1 is DFQATT and CDR2 is SNEGSKA in the germline V gene (reference sequence). CDR3 loop: CSASGFSGDSYEQYF. CDR3 nucleotides: TGCAGTGCTAGTGGATTTAGCGGGGATTCCTACGAGCAGTACTTC.

The chain uses TRBV9 and TRBJ2-1, with 7 bases that match TRBD1. CDR1 and CDR2 (germline): SGDLS, YYNGEE. V shed 6 bases, J shed 0 bases, and the junction held 9 bases outside the gene matches. The CDR3 is 16 amino acids. CDR3 sequence reads: CASTRQGRGSYNEQFF. The DNA for the CDR3 is TGTGCCAGCACCAGACAGGGTCGGGGCTCCTACAATGAGCAGTTCTTC.

V is TRBV6-6 and J is TRBJ2-7; D is unclear. The V gene's germline CDR1 is MNHNY and CDR2 SVGAGI (reference sequence). Deletions cut 8 bases from V and 6 bases from J, with 17 bases between. This CDR3 is 13 amino acids long. The CDR3 here is CASLSTGAGEQYF. Here the CDR3 DNA reads TGTGCCAGCCTTTCAACTGGTGCTGGCGAGCAGTACTTC.

The chain employs TRBV4-1 and TRBJ2-2, with 7 bases fitting TRBD1. Germline-derived CDR1 and CDR2 are MGHRA and YSYEKL. V gave up 3 bases and J gave up 6 bases; unmatched junction bases: 7. This CDR3 is built from 15 residues. Here the CDR3 reads CASSHPYRGSGELFF. The CDR3 DNA follows: TGCGCCAGCAGCCATCCCTACAGGGGATCCGGGGAGCTGTTTTTT.

This chain links TRBV5-3 with TRBJ1-5; tentative D call: TRBD1 (5 bases). TRBV5-3 is recorded as an ORF, its role being uncertain. V dropped 4 bases and J dropped 7 bases, with 24 bases sitting between them. CDR3 length: 17 amino acids. The CDR3 DNA sequence: TGTGCCAGAAGCGGCTGGGACCCGGTTATCCATGGGCAGCCCCAGCATTTT. It translates to CARSGWDPVIHGQPQHF.

The CDR3 bases are TGCGCCAGCAGCTTGGGTGGGGTCCCAGATACGCAGTATTTT. It translates to CASSLGGVPDTQYF. The chain carries TRBV5-1 and TRBJ2-3; D is uncertain. CDR1 SGHRS and CDR2 YFSETQ come from the germline V gene. The CDR3 runs to 14 residues. V lost 0 bases to trimming and J lost 4 bases, with 9 bases between them. Variable domain in full (rest from reference TRBV5-1 and TRBJ2-3): KAGVTQTPRYLIKTRGQQVTLSCSPISGHRSVSWYQQTPGQGLQFLFEYFSETQRNKGNFPGRFSGRQFSNSRSEMNVSTLELGDSALYLCASSLGGVPDTQYFGPGTRLTVL.

The genes are TRBV19 and TRBJ1-5; tentative D call: TRBD1 (6 bases). Trimming left V 5 bases short and J 7 bases short, with 18 bases between. This CDR3 has 15 residues. Germline V gene data show CDR1 as LNHDA and CDR2 as SQIVND (reference sequence). The CDR3 loop reads CASSPRRGLYQPQHF. CDR3 coding DNA: TGTGCCAGTAGTCCGCGAAGGGGGTTGTACCAGCCCCAGCATTTT. Full variable domain (outside the CDR3, taken from reference TRBV19 and TRBJ1-5): DGGITQSPKYLFRKEGQNVTLSCEQNLNHDAMYWYRQDPGQGLRLIYYSQIVNDFQKGDIAEGYSVSREKKESFPLTVTSAQKNPTAFYLCASSPRRGLYQPQHFGDGTRLSIL.

V and J are TRBV5-6 and TRBJ1-4; D ambiguous. The germline V gene encodes CDR1 SGHDT and CDR2 YYEEEE. The CDR3 is 13 amino acids. The V end lost 3 bases, the J end lost 12 bases, and 15 bases lay between the germline ends. CDR3 DNA: TGTGCCAGCAGCTCACGGGGAGTCGGTGAACTGTTTTTT. As protein: CASSSRGVGELFF.

This clone was seen more than once but under ten times. This rearrangement joins TRBV5-4 to TRBJ1-2; no reliable D call. The CDR3 is 14 residues long. Germline assignment: CDR1 SGHNT and CDR2 YYREEE (reference sequence). With 0 bases removed from V and 3 bases from J, the gap between germline ends came to 9 bases. CDR3 in DNA: TGTGCCAGCAGCTTGGACAGAAATGACTATGGCTACACCTTC. Residues: CASSLDRNDYGYTF. The variable domain in full, with the rest retrieved from reference TRBV5-4 and TRBJ1-2, is ETGVTQSPTHLIKTRGQQVTLRCSSQSGHNTVSWYQQALGQGPQFIFQYYREEENGRGNFPPRFSGLQFPNYSSELNVNALELDDSALYLCASSLDRNDYGYTFGSGTRLTVV.

This clone has a single count. The chain links TRBV4-1 to TRBJ1-6; TRBD1 matches at 9 bases. V gave up 1 base and J gave up 8 bases; unmatched junction bases: 3. The V gene's germline CDR1 is MGHRA and CDR2 YSYEKL. The CDR3 contains 15 residues. The CDR3 DNA sequence: TGCGCCAGCAGCCAAGCACAGGGGGCGGATTCACCCCTCCACTTT. Protein product: CASSQAQGADSPLHF.

The chain combines TRBV7-9 with TRBJ2-1; D is uncertain. V was pared by 5 bases and J by 8 bases, with 13 bases between. Germline V gene sequence: CDR1 SEHNR, CDR2 FQNEAQ (reference sequence). The CDR3 is 13 amino acids. The CDR3 region has the DNA TGTGCCAGCAGCCGACTTGTCAGCGATGAGCAGTTCTTC. It is translated as CASSRLVSDEQFF.

This chain uses TRBV6-4 with TRBJ2-2; possible D gene TRBD1, 5 bases. Per the germline V gene, CDR1 is MRHNA and CDR2 is SNTAGT. The V end lost 4 bases, the J end lost 2 bases, and 8 bases lay between the germline ends. The CDR3 runs 14 residues. DNA for the CDR3: TGTGCCAGCAGTGCCGGACACAACACCGGGGAGCTGTTTTTT. Protein product: CASSAGHNTGELFF.

This sequence joins TRBV6-1 and TRBJ1-5; 11 nucleotides match TRBD1. Germline V gives CDR1 MNHNS, CDR2 SASEGT. This CDR3 region has 16 residues. Unmatched junction bases numbered 7, after V lost 3 bases and J lost 6 bases. The CDR3 spells CASSDDAGTGGQPQHF. DNA of the CDR3: TGTGCCAGCAGTGATGATGCCGGGACAGGGGGTCAGCCCCAGCATTTT.

This clone was seen only a few times. The chain links TRBV14 to TRBJ1-2, with D uncertain. V was pared by 3 bases and J by 4 bases, with 9 bases between. The CDR3 contains 13 residues. CDR1 and CDR2 (germline): SGHDN, FVKESK. CDR3 in amino acids: CASSHGPTYGYTF. The CDR3 nucleotides read TGTGCCAGCAGCCACGGCCCCACCTATGGCTACACCTTC.

The chain uses TRBV3-1 (or the pseudogene TRBV3-2) and TRBJ1-1, with D perhaps matching TRBD1 (6 bases). Germline assignment: CDR1 LGHDT and CDR2 YNNKEL (reference sequence). Trimming left V 4 bases short and J 3 bases short, with 12 bases between. The CDR3 runs to 14 residues. The CDR3 nucleotides read TGTGCCAGCAGCCCAGGGGACGTGGACACTGAAGCTTTCTTT. Amino acid sequence: CASSPGDVDTEAFF.